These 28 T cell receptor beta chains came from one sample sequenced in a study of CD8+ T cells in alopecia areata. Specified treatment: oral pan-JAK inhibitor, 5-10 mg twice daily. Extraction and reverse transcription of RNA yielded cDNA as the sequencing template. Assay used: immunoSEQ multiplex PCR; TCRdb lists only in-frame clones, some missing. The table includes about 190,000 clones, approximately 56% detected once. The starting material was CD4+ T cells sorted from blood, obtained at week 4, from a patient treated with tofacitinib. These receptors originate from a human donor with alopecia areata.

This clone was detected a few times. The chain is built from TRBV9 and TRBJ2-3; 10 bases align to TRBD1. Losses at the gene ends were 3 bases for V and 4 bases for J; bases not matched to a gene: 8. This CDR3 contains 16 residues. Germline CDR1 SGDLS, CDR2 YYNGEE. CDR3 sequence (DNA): TGTGCCAGCAGCGCGGTCCCCGGGACAGGGGCAGATACGCAGTATTTT. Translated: CASSAVPGTGADTQYF.

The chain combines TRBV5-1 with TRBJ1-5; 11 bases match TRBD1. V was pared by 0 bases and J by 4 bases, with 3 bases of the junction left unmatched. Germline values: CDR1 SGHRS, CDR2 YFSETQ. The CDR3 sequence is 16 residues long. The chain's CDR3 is CASSLEGTGGNQPQHF. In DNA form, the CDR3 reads TGCGCCAGCAGCTTGGAAGGGACAGGGGGGAATCAGCCCCAGCATTTT. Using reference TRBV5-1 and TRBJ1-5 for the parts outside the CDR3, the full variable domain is KAGVTQTPRYLIKTRGQQVTLSCSPISGHRSVSWYQQTPGQGLQFLFEYFSETQRNKGNFPGRFSGRQFSNSRSEMNVSTLELGDSALYLCASSLEGTGGNQPQHFGDGTRLSIL.

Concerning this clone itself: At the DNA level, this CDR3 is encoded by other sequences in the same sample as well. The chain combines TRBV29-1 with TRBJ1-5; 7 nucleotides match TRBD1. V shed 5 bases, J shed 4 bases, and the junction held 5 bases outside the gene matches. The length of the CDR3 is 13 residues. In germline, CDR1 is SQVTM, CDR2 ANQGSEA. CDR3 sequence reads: CSVRTGLNQPQHF. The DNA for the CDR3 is TGCAGCGTTAGGACAGGTCTGAATCAGCCCCAGCATTTT.

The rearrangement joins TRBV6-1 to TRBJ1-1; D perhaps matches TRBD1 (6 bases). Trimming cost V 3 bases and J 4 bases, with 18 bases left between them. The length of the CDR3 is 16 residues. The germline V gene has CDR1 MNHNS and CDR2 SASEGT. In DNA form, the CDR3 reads TGTGCCAGCAGTGATGGCCCAGGGGACCGTGGCACTGAAGCTTTCTTT. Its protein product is CASSDGPGDRGTEAFF.

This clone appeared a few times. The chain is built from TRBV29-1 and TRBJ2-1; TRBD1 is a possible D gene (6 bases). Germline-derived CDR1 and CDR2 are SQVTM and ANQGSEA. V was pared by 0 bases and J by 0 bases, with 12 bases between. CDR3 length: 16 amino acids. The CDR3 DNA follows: TGCAGCGTTGAAGATCCTAGGGGGTTCTCCTACAATGAGCAGTTCTTC. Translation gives CSVEDPRGFSYNEQFF.

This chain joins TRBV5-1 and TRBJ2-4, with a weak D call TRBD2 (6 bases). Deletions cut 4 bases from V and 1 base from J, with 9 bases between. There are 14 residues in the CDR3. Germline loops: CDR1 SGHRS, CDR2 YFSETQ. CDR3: CASSIGGAKNIQYF. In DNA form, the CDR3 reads TGCGCCAGCAGCATTGGAGGGGCCAAAAACATTCAGTACTTC.

CDR3 region: CASSSIETANTEAFF. CDR3 coding DNA: TGTGCCAGCAGCTCAATAGAGACAGCCAACACTGAAGCTTTCTTT. This chain joins TRBV7-2 and TRBJ1-1; D might be TRBD1 (5 bases). The CDR3 is made up of 15 amino acids. Trimming took off 4 bases at V and 2 bases at J, with 14 bases between the two ends. Germline-derived CDR1 and CDR2 are SGHTA and FQGNSA.

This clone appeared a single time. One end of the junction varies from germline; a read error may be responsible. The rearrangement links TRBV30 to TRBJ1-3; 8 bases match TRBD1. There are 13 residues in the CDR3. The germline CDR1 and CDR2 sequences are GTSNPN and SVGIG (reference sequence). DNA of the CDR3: TGTGCCTGGAGTGTTGGACAGGGCATGCTGGGGCGATTT. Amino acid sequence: CAWSVGQGMLGRF.

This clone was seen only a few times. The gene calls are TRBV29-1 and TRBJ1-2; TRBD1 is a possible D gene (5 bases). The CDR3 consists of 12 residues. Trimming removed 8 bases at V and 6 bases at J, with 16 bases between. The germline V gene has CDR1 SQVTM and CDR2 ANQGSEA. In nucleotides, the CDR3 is TGCAGCTCCTCCGGTGGGGGACATGGCTACACCTTC. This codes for CSSSGGGHGYTF.

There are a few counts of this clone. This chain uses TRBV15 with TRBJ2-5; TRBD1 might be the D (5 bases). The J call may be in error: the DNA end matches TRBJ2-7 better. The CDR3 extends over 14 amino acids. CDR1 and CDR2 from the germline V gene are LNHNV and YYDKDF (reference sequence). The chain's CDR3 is CATSIDRRSYEQYF. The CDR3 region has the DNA TGTGCCACCAGCATAGACAGAAGATCCTACGAGCAGTACTTC.

The DNA for the CDR3 is TGTGCCAGCAGCCAAGGGGGACAGGGAGAGGGCTATGGCTACACCTTC. Translating it yields CASSQGGQGEGYGYTF. The rearrangement joins TRBV4-2 to TRBJ1-2, with 9 bases aligning to TRBD1. The length of the CDR3 is 16 residues. The germline V gene has CDR1 LGHNA and CDR2 YNFKEQ. Trimming took 1 base from V and 4 from J; bases not matched to a gene: 7.

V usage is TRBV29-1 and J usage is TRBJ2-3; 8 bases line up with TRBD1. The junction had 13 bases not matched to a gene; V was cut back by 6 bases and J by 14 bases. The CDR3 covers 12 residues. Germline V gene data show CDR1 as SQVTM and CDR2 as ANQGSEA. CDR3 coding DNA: TGCAGCGTGGCTGGACAGGGAGGTGATTGGTATTTT. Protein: CSVAGQGGDWYF.

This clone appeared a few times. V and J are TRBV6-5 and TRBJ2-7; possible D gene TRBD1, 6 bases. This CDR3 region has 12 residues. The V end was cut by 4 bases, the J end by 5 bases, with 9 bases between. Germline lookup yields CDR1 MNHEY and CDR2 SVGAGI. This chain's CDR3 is CASSSQGNEQYF. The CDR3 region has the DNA TGTGCCAGCAGTTCTCAGGGGAACGAGCAGTACTTC.

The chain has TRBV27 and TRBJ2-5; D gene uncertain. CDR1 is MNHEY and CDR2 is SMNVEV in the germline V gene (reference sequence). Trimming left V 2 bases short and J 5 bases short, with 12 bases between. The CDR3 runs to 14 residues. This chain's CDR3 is CASSLGQLGETQYF. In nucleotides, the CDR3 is TGTGCCAGCAGTTTAGGGCAGTTGGGCGAGACCCAGTACTTC.

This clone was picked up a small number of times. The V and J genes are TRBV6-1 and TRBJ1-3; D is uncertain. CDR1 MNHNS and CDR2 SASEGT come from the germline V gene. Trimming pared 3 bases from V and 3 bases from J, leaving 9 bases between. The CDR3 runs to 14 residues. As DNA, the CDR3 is TGTGCCAGCAGTGATCCGGGAGGTGGAAACACCATATATTTT. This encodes CASSDPGGGNTIYF.

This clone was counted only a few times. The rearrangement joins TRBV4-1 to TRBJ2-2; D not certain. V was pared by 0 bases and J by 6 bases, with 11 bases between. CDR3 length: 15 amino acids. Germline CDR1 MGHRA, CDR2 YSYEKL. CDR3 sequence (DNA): TGCGCCAGCAGCCAAGATTGGGTAGTGGCCGGGGAGCTGTTTTTT. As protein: CASSQDWVVAGELFF.

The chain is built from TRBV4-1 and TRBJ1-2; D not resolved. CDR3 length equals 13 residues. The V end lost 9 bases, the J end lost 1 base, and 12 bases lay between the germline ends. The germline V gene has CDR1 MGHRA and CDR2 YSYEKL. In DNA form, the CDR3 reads TGCGCCAGTCGAGGTTACAGTAACTATGGCTACACCTTC. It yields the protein CASRGYSNYGYTF.

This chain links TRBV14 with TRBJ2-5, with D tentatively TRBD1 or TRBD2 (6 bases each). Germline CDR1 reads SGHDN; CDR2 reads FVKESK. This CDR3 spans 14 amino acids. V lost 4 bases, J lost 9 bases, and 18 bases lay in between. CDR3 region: CASSRNGGPGSQYF. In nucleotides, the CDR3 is TGTGCCAGCAGCCGGAACGGGGGCCCCGGATCCCAGTACTTC.

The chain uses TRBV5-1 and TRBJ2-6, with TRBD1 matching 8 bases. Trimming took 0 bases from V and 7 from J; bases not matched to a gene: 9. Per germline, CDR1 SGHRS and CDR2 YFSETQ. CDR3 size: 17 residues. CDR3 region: CASSLDTGGRRANVLTF. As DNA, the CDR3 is TGCGCCAGCAGCTTGGACACAGGGGGTAGAAGAGCCAACGTCCTGACTTTC.

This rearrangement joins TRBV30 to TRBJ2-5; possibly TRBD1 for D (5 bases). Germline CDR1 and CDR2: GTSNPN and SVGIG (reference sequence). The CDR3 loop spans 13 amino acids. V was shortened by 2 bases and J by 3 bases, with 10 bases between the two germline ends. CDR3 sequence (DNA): TGTGCCTGGAGTCACAGGAAAAAAGAGACCCAGTACTTC. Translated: CAWSHRKKETQYF.

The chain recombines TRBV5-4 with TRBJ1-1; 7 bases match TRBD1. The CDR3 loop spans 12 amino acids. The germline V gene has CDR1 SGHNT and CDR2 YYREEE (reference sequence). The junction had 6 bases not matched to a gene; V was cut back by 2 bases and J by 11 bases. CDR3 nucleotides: TGTGCCAGCAGCTTCGTGAGGGGGCCTGCTTTCTTT. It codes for CASSFVRGPAFF.

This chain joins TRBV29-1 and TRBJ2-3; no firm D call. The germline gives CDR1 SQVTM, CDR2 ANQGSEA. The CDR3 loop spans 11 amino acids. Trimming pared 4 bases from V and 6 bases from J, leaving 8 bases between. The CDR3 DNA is TGCAGCGTTGCTCTAATGGATACGCAGTATTTT. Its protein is CSVALMDTQYF.

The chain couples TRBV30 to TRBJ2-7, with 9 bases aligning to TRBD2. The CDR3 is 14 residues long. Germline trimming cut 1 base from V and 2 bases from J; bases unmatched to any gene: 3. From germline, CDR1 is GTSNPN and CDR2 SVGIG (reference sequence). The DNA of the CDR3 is TGTGCCTGGAGTGCCAGACTAGCGGCCTACGAGCAGTACTTC. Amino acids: CAWSARLAAYEQYF.

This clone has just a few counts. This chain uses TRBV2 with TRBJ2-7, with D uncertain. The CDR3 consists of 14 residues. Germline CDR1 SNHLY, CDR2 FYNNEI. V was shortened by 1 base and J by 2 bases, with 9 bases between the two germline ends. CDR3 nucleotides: TGTGCCAGCAGTGAAGGGGTGCCCCCCTACGAGCAGTACTTC. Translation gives CASSEGVPPYEQYF.

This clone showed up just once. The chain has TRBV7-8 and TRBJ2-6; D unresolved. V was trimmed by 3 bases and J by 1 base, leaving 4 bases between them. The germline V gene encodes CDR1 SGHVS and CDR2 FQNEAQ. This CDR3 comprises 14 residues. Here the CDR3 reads CASSFRSGANVLTF. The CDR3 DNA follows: TGTGCCAGCAGCTTTAGGTCTGGGGCCAACGTCCTGACTTTC.

CDR3 DNA: TGTGCCTGGAGTGTACCGCGGGACATAGATACGCAGTATTTT. It is translated as CAWSVPRDIDTQYF. The rearrangement links TRBV30 to TRBJ2-3; perhaps D is TRBD1 or TRBD2 (6 bases each). Germline values: CDR1 GTSNPN, CDR2 SVGIG (reference sequence). This CDR3 has 14 amino acids. V gave up 0 bases and J gave up 5 bases, with 12 bases separating them.

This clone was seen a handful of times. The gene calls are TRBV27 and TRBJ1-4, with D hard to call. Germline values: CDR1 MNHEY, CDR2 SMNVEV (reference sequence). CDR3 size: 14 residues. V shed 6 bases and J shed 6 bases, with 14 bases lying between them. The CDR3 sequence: CASRKSGGDEKLFF. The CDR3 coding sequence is TGTGCCAGCAGGAAGTCGGGCGGGGATGAAAAACTGTTTTTT.

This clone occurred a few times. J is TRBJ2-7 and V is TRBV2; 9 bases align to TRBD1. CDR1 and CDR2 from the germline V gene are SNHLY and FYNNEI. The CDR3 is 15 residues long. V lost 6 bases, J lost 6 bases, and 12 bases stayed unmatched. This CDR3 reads CASRALGQGNTEQYF. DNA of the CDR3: TGTGCCAGCAGGGCCCTGGGACAGGGAAATACCGAGCAGTACTTC. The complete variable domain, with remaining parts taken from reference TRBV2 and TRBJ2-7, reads EPEVTQTPSHQVTQMGQEVILRCVPISNHLYFYWYRQILGQKVEFLVSFYNNEISEKSEIFDDQFSVERPDGSNFTLKIRSTKLEDSAMYFCASRALGQGNTEQYFGPGTRLTVT.